The table lists the clone carrying this TCR beta chain with a few counts. Its antigen is not identified. Amplification by 5'RACE using constant-segment primers produced TCR alpha and TCR beta cDNA libraries that carried sample barcodes and UMIs. TCRdb fed the 5' RACE reads into MiXCR, producing one record per CDR3 protein. The data show under 600,000 distinct CDR3 sequences, about a fifth seen once. The data are from a study of T-cell memory formation after mild COVID-19. Study overall: The TCR clusters were mostly specific to one donor. Study-level findings and limits: Several responding clones turned up in pre-infection memory, indicating that cross-reactive memory may have taken part. SARS-CoV-2 specificity was not confirmed for second-wave clones peaking on day 37.

The CDR3 covers 15 residues. Unmatched junction bases numbered 7, after V lost 5 bases and J lost 3 bases. The receptor was derived from an adult woman who had mild COVID-19 (a few samples of this study predate the infection). Cell type and time point are not known. This chain uses TRBV12-3 or TRBV12-4 with TRBJ2-4, with 7 bases lining up with TRBD1. Sequencing was done on a sample of PBMCs or a T cell subset sorted from them (not recorded which). As DNA, the CDR3 is TGTGCCAGCAGTCCCTCCGGGGACAGCAAAAACATTCAGTACTTC. Amino acids: CASSPSGDSKNIQYF.